This TCR beta chain stems from a study of OX40 agonist ivuxolimab in advanced cancers. Regarding the complete study: Ivuxolimab was an agonistic, fully human IgG2 monoclonal antibody directed against OX40 (CD134), a costimulatory receptor. Partial responses occurred in three dose-escalation patients, of whom one had hepatocellular carcinoma and two had cutaneous melanoma. Of the approximately 54 dose-escalation patients, hepatocellular carcinoma was present in about 20, melanoma in approximately 15, renal cell carcinoma in 9 and head and neck cancer in 9. Patients were allowed to have had prior anti-PD-1, anti-PD-L1 or anti-CTLA-4 therapy, and around two fifths of the dose-escalation patients had been treated with checkpoint inhibitors. Intravenous ivuxolimab was administered to patients every 2 weeks at six dose levels: 0.01, 0.1, 0.3, 1.5, 3 and 10 mg/kg. A male proportion of 82.7% and a mean age of approximately 58 years, ranging from roughly 23 to 80, were recorded for the dose-escalation cohort. The paper reports the monotherapy dose-escalation portion (N of about 47 patients) of the phase I ivuxolimab trial. The purpose of peripheral TCRbeta sequencing was to test whether ivuxolimab changed TCR sequence diversity and led to clonal T-cell expansion. What the research found in general, with its limitations: After ivuxolimab, more expanded clones were found on average in CD8+ T cells than in CD4+ T cells. Antigen specificity was not determined for the clonally expanded peripheral T cells. In partial responders in the 0.1-3.0 mg/kg groups, normalized peripheral clonal expansion was found to be among the lowest, especially among CD8+ T cells. Low levels of normalized T-cell clonal expansion were also seen in some patients who did not respond. At doses of 0.1 to 3.0 mg/kg, clonal expansion of both CD4+ and CD8+ T cells in blood was seen between baseline and week 6.

The junction shows trimming of 3 bases on V and 4 bases on J, plus 15 bases between the germline ends. Counted from cysteine to phenylalanine, this CDR3 has 15 amino acids. Only the CDR3 portion is preserved as DNA: 45 bases, with reading frame beginning at the first base. Reading the germline V gene (reference sequence) gives CDR1 GTSNPN and CDR2 SVGIG. A word on this clone: There is no known antigen for this receptor. Base qualities are not provided; no much larger clone lies one nucleotide away.

The trial excluded patients who had a history of autoimmune disease or who were on systemic immunosuppression. Peripheral blood for TCR sequencing was collected from all dose cohorts at baseline, on cycle 4 day 1, and on cycle 7 day 1. The samples were drawn from a first-in-human, open-label, multicenter phase I dose-escalation trial of ivuxolimab. Adults with locally advanced or metastatic melanoma, renal cell carcinoma, hepatocellular carcinoma or head and neck squamous cell carcinoma were enrolled in the trial. Before TCR sequencing, CD4+ T cells and CD8+ T cells were sorted from peripheral blood as separate populations. Genomic DNA was extracted from sorted cells for sequencing of the TCRbeta CDR3 region. TCRbeta CDR3 regions were sequenced using the immunoSEQ Assay. Held by TCRdb, this immuneACCESS table contains in-frame sequences only and omits some clones. Under half of the omission traces to an unresolved V gene where checked; the cause of the rest is unknown. The table for this sample lists about 24,000 clones; about 86% of them were counted only once. Of the sample, around 40% falls within the top ten clones.

The clonotype comes from an adult with an advanced solid tumor such as melanoma, head and neck, liver or kidney cancer. The sample here was CD4+ or CD8+ T cells sorted from blood, taken in a trial of the OX40 agonist ivuxolimab. Here the chain combines TRBV30 and TRBJ2-2; TRBD2 is perhaps the D gene, given 6 matching bases. DNA sequence: TGTGCCTGGAGGAACCTACTAGCAGCCACCGGGGAGCTGTTTTTT. Its protein is CAWRNLLAATGELFF.